The rows below give T cell receptor beta chains drawn from one sample of a study of blood T cells in healthy people across ages. One entry per CDR3 protein results from TCRdb running MiXCR on the 5' RACE reads. The sample includes over 1,500,000 distinct CDR3 sequences, around 42% of them seen just once. Sample: blood. The receptors were gathered from a human donor in good health. CDR3s include the opening cysteine and the closing phenylalanine or tryptophan. The D gene is left open where the match is weak. Clone sizes are given selectively: once, few, many, or a class where the clone is expanded.

V gene	D gene	clone size	J gene	CDR3 DNA	CDR3 protein
TRBV11-2	NA	many	TRBJ2-5	TGTGCCAGCAGCTCCTCCCCAGGGTTCGAGACCCAGTACTTC	CASSSSPGFETQYF
TRBV3-1	TRBD1	NA	TRBJ1-1	TGTGCCAGCAGCCGGACAGGGGCTATGCACTCTGAAGCTTTCTTT	CASSRTGAMHSEAFF
TRBV24-1	NA	NA	TRBJ1-5	TGTGCCACCAGTGATCCAGCGACAGGCCCCGATCAGCCCCAGCATTTT	CATSDPATGPDQPQHF
TRBV4-3	NA	many	TRBJ2-5	TGCGCCAGCAGCAACACACAGGGCCGTCCGGGGGAGCAGTACTTC	CASSNTQGRPGEQYF
TRBV2	TRBD1	NA	TRBJ2-5	TGTGCCAGCAACCGGGACAGGGGGCGGGAAGAGACCCAGTACTTC	CASNRDRGREETQYF
TRBV7-2	TRBD2	few	TRBJ2-5	TGTGCCAGCAGCTTAGACGGGGGGGCCTTAGGAGAGACCCAGTACTTC	CASSLDGGALGETQYF
TRBV9	NA	few	TRBJ2-5	TGTGCCAGCAGCGTAACCCTATCCTCCGAGACCCAGTACTTC	CASSVTLSSETQYF
TRBV11-2	NA	NA	TRBJ2-7	TGTGCCAGCAGCTCCGAGAGAGGTCTCGAGCAGTACTTC	CASSSERGLEQYF
TRBV15	NA	few	TRBJ2-5	TGTGCCACCAGCGACAGCCAAGAGACCCAGTACTTC	CATSDSQETQYF
TRBV5-1	NA	NA	TRBJ2-5	TGCGCCAGCAACTACGGACAAGCAAGAGAGACCCAGTACTTC	CASNYGQARETQYF
TRBV7-4	NA	NA	TRBJ1-5	TGTGCCAGCAACCTCAATCAGCCCCAGCATTTT	CASNLNQPQHF
TRBV20-1	NA	NA	TRBJ1-5	TGCAGTGCTAGAGATCCTTTAGGTCAGCCCCAGCATTTT	CSARDPLGQPQHF
TRBV20-1	TRBD1	NA	TRBJ2-7	TGCAGTGCTAGACACCCGGGACAGGGAACCCACGAGCAGTACTTC	CSARHPGQGTHEQYF
TRBV20-1	TRBD1	NA	TRBJ2-1	TGCAGTGCTAGAACACGAGATGGACAGGGACCTTACAATGAGCAGTTCTTC	CSARTRDGQGPYNEQFF
TRBV28	NA	NA	TRBJ1-2	TGTGCCAGCAGTATGGGCCTTACGGGTGGCTACACCTTC	CASSMGLTGGYTF
TRBV27	NA	NA	TRBJ2-1	TGTGCCAGCACCCGGGACTTTAACAATGAGCAGTTCTTC	CASTRDFNNEQFF
TRBV12-5	NA	NA	TRBJ2-1	TGTGGTAGTGGTTTGGTACGAGGAGGGCTATACAATGAGCAGTTCTTC	CGSGLVRGGLYNEQFF
TRBV29-1	NA	many	TRBJ2-5	TGCAGCGTTGGGACTGCTGAAGTGACCCAGTACTTC	CSVGTAEVTQYF
TRBV6-1	NA	few	TRBJ1-2	TGTGCCAGCAGTGAAGCATGGCAGGGGTATGGCTACACCTTC	CASSEAWQGYGYTF
TRBV7-6	NA	NA	TRBJ1-5	TGTGCCAGCAGCATAGACAGTTATAGCAATCAGCCCCAGCATTTT	CASSIDSYSNQPQHF
TRBV27	NA	NA	TRBJ1-1	TGTGCCAATGGCGTCTTGAACACTGAAGCTTTCTTT	CANGVLNTEAFF
TRBV13	NA	NA	TRBJ2-1	TGTGCCAGCAGCCCCATAGGGTACAATGAGCAGTTCTTC	CASSPIGYNEQFF
TRBV5-5	NA	NA	TRBJ1-6	TGTGCCAGCAACCCGGGACTATGGTCTAATTCACCCCTCCACTTT	CASNPGLWSNSPLHF
TRBV5-1	NA	NA	TRBJ2-5	TGCACCAGCAGCTTGAAAAGTTCCCCGTTTCAAGAGACCCAGTACTTC	CTSSLKSSPFQETQYF
TRBV4-2	NA	NA	TRBJ1-2	TGTGCCAGCAGCCACCCTCCGGGGGCATCCCTGACAGGCTACACCTTC	CASSHPPGASLTGYTF
TRBV11-2	NA	NA	TRBJ1-2	TGTGCCAGCAGCTTAAACAGGATGTATGGCTACACCTTC	CASSLNRMYGYTF
TRBV7-4	TRBD2	NA	TRBJ2-3	TGTGCCAGCAGCCAGCGAGGGGCGGGGGACACAGATACGCAGTATTTT	CASSQRGAGDTDTQYF
TRBV5-1	TRBD1	NA	TRBJ1-1	TGCGCCAGCAGCTTACAGGGGGTGGACACTGAAGCTTTCTTT	CASSLQGVDTEAFF
TRBV7-9	NA	NA	TRBJ2-3	TGTGCCAGCAGCGTAGACAGTTTGGATACGCAGTATTTT	CASSVDSLDTQYF
TRBV5-5	NA	few	TRBJ1-2	TGTGCCAGCAGCCCGCCCGGGGTCCTCGATGGCTACACCTTC	CASSPPGVLDGYTF
TRBV6-6	NA	NA	TRBJ2-7	TGTGCCAGCAGTTACTCGTCAGGGGTGAACTACGAGCAGTACTTC	CASSYSSGVNYEQYF
TRBV29-1	NA	many	TRBJ1-1	TGCAGCGTTGAAGATCCCCCGGGGACTGAAGCTTTCTTT	CSVEDPPGTEAFF
TRBV11-1	NA	NA	TRBJ2-1	TGTGCCAGCAGCTTACGTTACGGGGGGCCAGGTGAGCAGTTCTTC	CASSLRYGGPGEQFF
TRBV7-2	TRBD2	NA	TRBJ2-1	TGTGCCAGCAGCTCGGGACTAGCGGGGCAAATCTCCTACAATGAGCAGTTCTTC	CASSSGLAGQISYNEQFF
TRBV6-5	TRBD2	few	TRBJ2-1	TGTGCCAGCACCAGAGGCGGGGGATACAATGAGCAGTTCTTC	CASTRGGGYNEQFF
TRBV6-5	TRBD1	NA	TRBJ1-2	TGTGCCAGCAGACGACAGGGGTTAGACTATGGCTACACCTTC	CASRRQGLDYGYTF
TRBV12-3/TRBV12-4	TRBD1	NA	TRBJ2-6	TGTGCCAGCAGACCCGGGACAGGGCCTCAGGGGGCCAACGTCCTGACTTTC	CASRPGTGPQGANVLTF
TRBV20-1	NA	few	TRBJ2-5	TGCAGTGCCCTGTCCGAGACCCAGTACTTC	CSALSETQYF